This passage covers 26 T cell receptor beta chains from one sample sequenced in a study of beta chain features in type 1 diabetes. Findings of the study overall: All four CD4+ subsets of Type 1 diabetes patients contained TCRB CDR3s that were moderately but significantly shorter.

What these receptors recognize is not known. Expressed TCRB transcripts were sequenced because the entire RNA isolate underwent reverse transcription. Profiled with immunoSEQ multiplex PCR; TCRdb holds only in-frame clones, not every one. The sample carries 550,000 to 850,000 clones, 13% recorded once. Sequenced material: naive CD4+ T cells from blood. These receptors all stem from a man between 18 and 29 years old with type 1 diabetes.

This clone has only a few counts. The chain combines TRBV29-1 with TRBJ2-3; D tentatively reads TRBD1 or TRBD2 (5 bases each). CDR3 size: 13 residues. Germline V gene sequence: CDR1 SQVTM, CDR2 ANQGSEA. Trimming shortened V by 5 bases and J by 1 base, and 10 bases separated the two germline ends. The CDR3 bases are TGCAGCGTTAACCTGGGGGGCACAGATACGCAGTATTTT. Its translation is CSVNLGGTDTQYF.

A few counts support this clone. The chain couples TRBV10-3 to TRBJ2-7, with 9 bases matching TRBD1. Germline V gene data show CDR1 as ENHRY and CDR2 as SYGVKD. J gave up 2 bases and V 8 bases, and 7 bases lay outside the gene matches. The CDR3 runs 14 residues. CDR3 DNA sequence: TGTGCCATCGGACTACAGGGGGCGGCCTACGAGCAGTACTTC. Translating it yields CAIGLQGAAYEQYF.

This clone has just a few counts. The rearrangement joins TRBV18 to TRBJ2-7; no reliable D call. This CDR3 has 14 amino acids. V was pared by 6 bases and J by 1 base, with 13 bases between. Germline V gives CDR1 KGHSH, CDR2 LQKENI. The CDR3 DNA follows: TGTGCCAGCTCTCCTCAATACGGGTCCTACGAGCAGTACTTC. Residues: CASSPQYGSYEQYF.

This clone was seen only a few times. The chain uses TRBV10-3 and TRBJ1-2, with D uncertain. This CDR3 has 14 residues. The V gene's germline CDR1 is ENHRY and CDR2 SYGVKD. Between the trimmed V and J ends, which lost 0 bases and 6 bases, there was a span of 11 bases. CDR3 coding DNA: TGTGCCATCAGTGAGTCTAGGGCGCCGGATGGCTACACCTTC. This gives the protein CAISESRAPDGYTF.

This clone turned up a few times. The rearrangement joins TRBV5-4 to TRBJ1-2; TRBD1 is a possible D gene (6 bases). The V end lost 6 bases, the J end lost 2 bases, and 17 bases lay between the germline ends. Looked up from germline, CDR1 is SGHNT and CDR2 is YYREEE (reference sequence). The CDR3 consists of 15 residues. The CDR3 here is CASTRGGIENYGYTF. The CDR3 bases are TGTGCCAGCACCCGAGGGGGGATTGAGAACTATGGCTACACCTTC.

V and J are TRBV27 and TRBJ1-6, with D uncertain. The ends were cut back, 3 bases at V and 9 bases at J, with 15 bases in the middle. Germline CDR1 is MNHEY and CDR2 is SMNVEV (reference sequence). This CDR3 spans 15 amino acids. The CDR3 protein is CASSLLGLTGSPLHF. The CDR3 nucleotides read TGTGCCAGCAGTTTGCTAGGCCTAACGGGTTCACCCCTCCACTTT.

The rearrangement links TRBV6-1 to TRBJ2-1; the D gene is possibly TRBD1 (5 bases). This CDR3 contains 12 residues. V lost 10 bases and J lost 7, with 14 bases in between. Germline V gives CDR1 MNHNS, CDR2 SASEGT. In DNA, the CDR3 is TGTGCCACAGGGTCCGATGGTAATGAGCAGTTCTTC. This codes for CATGSDGNEQFF.

This chain links TRBV28 with TRBJ2-5; perhaps TRBD1 as D (6 bases). From germline, CDR1 is MDHEN and CDR2 SYDVKM. The V end was cut by 5 bases, the J end by 6 bases, with 22 bases between. The CDR3 is 16 amino acids. CDR3: CASSPLRAGAKKTQYF. In nucleotides, the CDR3 is TGTGCCAGCAGTCCCCTTCGGGCAGGGGCGAAAAAGACCCAGTACTTC.

This clone appeared a few times. This sample also contains other DNA sequences that code for the same CDR3. This chain links TRBV29-1 with TRBJ1-2, with TRBD1 as a possible D gene (5 bases). Per germline, CDR1 SQVTM and CDR2 ANQGSEA. This CDR3 is built from 12 residues. Trimming pared 4 bases from V and 1 base from J, leaving 7 bases between. For the CDR3, the DNA is TGCAGCGTTGGTGGGGGTAACTATGGCTACACCTTC. This codes for CSVGGGNYGYTF.

A few counts support this clone. J is TRBJ1-2 and V is TRBV15; 10 bases are shared with TRBD1. Looked up from germline, CDR1 is LNHNV and CDR2 is YYDKDF (reference sequence). The CDR3 totals 14 residues. V dropped 0 bases and J dropped 7; count of bases not matched to a gene: 2. CDR3: CATSREGQGFGYTF. In DNA form, the CDR3 reads TGTGCCACCAGCAGAGAGGGACAGGGGTTTGGCTACACCTTC.

The gene calls are TRBV29-1 and TRBJ1-1, with a weak D call TRBD1 (6 bases). The germline V gene encodes CDR1 SQVTM and CDR2 ANQGSEA. This CDR3 has 13 amino acids. V was cut by 8 bases and J by 1 base, with 14 bases left in between. The CDR3 region has the DNA TGCAGCTCTTGGACAGCTTCGAACACTGAAGCTTTCTTT. Protein product: CSSWTASNTEAFF.

V and J are TRBV6-5 and TRBJ2-1; 10 positions match TRBD1. The CDR3 sequence is 14 residues long. Losses at the gene ends were 7 bases for V and 8 bases for J; bases not matched to a gene: 8. Germline V gene data show CDR1 as MNHEY and CDR2 as SVGAGI. The CDR3: CASTDRDRGYEQFF. DNA of the CDR3: TGTGCCAGCACCGACCGGGACAGGGGATATGAGCAGTTCTTC.

This chain joins TRBV18 and TRBJ1-1; D is possibly TRBD1 (5 bases). The CDR3 totals 15 residues. Trimming cost V 5 bases and J 2 bases, with 15 bases left between them. From germline, CDR1 is KGHSH and CDR2 LQKENI. CDR3 residues: CASSTQGGVNTEAFF. CDR3 in DNA: TGTGCCAGCTCAACGCAGGGAGGTGTAAACACTGAAGCTTTCTTT. Combining the CDR3 with reference TRBV18 and TRBJ1-1 gives the whole variable domain NAGVMQNPRHLVRRRGQEARLRCSPMKGHSHVYWYRQLPEEGLKFMVYLQKENIIDESGMPKERFSAEFPKEGPSILRIQQVVRGDSAAYFCASSTQGGVNTEAFFGQGTRLTVV.

This chain joins TRBV30 and TRBJ1-5; unclear D gene. In germline, CDR1 is GTSNPN, CDR2 SVGIG (reference sequence). The CDR3 sequence is 14 residues long. The V end lost 0 bases, the J end lost 2 bases, and 8 bases lay between the germline ends. CDR3 sequence (DNA): TGTGCCTGGAGTGTAATGCCGGGCAATCAGCCCCAGCATTTT. Residues: CAWSVMPGNQPQHF.

This sequence joins TRBV5-4 and TRBJ1-6; 8 positions agree with TRBD1. CDR1 and CDR2 (germline): SGHNT, YYREEE (reference sequence). The V segment lost 4 bases and the J segment 7 bases; nucleotides outside the gene matches: 4. The CDR3 extends over 14 amino acids. The CDR3 reads CASSRGQGNSPLHF. The CDR3 nucleotides read TGTGCCAGCAGCCGCGGACAGGGAAATTCACCCCTCCACTTT. Combining the CDR3 with reference TRBV5-4 and TRBJ1-6 gives the whole variable domain ETGVTQSPTHLIKTRGQQVTLRCSSQSGHNTVSWYQQALGQGPQFIFQYYREEENGRGNFPPRFSGLQFPNYSSELNVNALELDDSALYLCASSRGQGNSPLHFGNGTRLTVT.

This clone was seen only a few times. The chain links TRBV5-1 to TRBJ2-3, with 8 positions matching TRBD2. The CDR3 length is 15 residues. Trimming took 4 bases from V and 4 from J; bases not matched to a gene: 8. Per the germline V gene, CDR1 is SGHRS and CDR2 is YFSETQ. CDR3 in DNA: TGCGCCAGCAGCCCCTCGGGGGGGAACCCAGATACGCAGTATTTT. Amino acids: CASSPSGGNPDTQYF.

The chain links TRBV15 to TRBJ1-4, with 10 bases aligning to TRBD1. Germline assignment: CDR1 LNHNV and CDR2 YYDKDF (reference sequence). The CDR3 contains 14 residues. The V segment lost 0 bases and the J segment 13 bases; nucleotides outside the gene matches: 5. The CDR3 coding sequence is TGTGCCACCAGCAGAGAGCAGGACAGGGGGTTACTGTTTTTT. Amino acids: CATSREQDRGLLFF.

The J gene is TRBJ2-1, the V gene TRBV11-3, with unresolved D. The CDR3 runs to 11 residues. The V end lost 5 bases, the J end lost 15 bases, and 14 bases lay between the germline ends. The germline V gene has CDR1 SGHNT and CDR2 YENEEA. CDR3 nucleotides: TGTGCCAGCAGCCCATCGCTAATGGGGTTCTTC. This gives the protein CASSPSLMGFF.

CDR3 nucleotides: TGTGCCAGCTCACCCAACTCTGACTATGGCTACACCTTC. Translation gives CASSPNSDYGYTF. V is TRBV18 and J is TRBJ1-2; D unresolved. This CDR3 is 13 amino acids long. Trimming took 3 bases from V and 3 from J, leaving 8 bases between them. Germline CDR1 is KGHSH and CDR2 is LQKENI.

This clone has only a few counts. The chain carries TRBV4-2 and TRBJ1-2; D is ambiguous. The germline V gene encodes CDR1 LGHNA and CDR2 YNFKEQ. The ends were cut back, 0 bases at V and 4 bases at J, with 15 bases in the middle. This CDR3 spans 16 amino acids. The CDR3 loop reads CASSQDLLTRGYGYTF. The DNA of the CDR3 is TGTGCCAGCAGCCAAGACCTCCTAACCCGGGGCTATGGCTACACCTTC.

This clone was counted between two and nine times. Other DNA sequences in this specimen translate into the identical CDR3. The genes are TRBV7-9 and TRBJ2-1, with D perhaps TRBD2 (6 bases). In germline, CDR1 is SEHNR, CDR2 FQNEAQ (reference sequence). V lost 5 bases, J lost 7 bases, and 12 bases lay in between. This CDR3 comprises 13 residues. The CDR3 coding sequence is TGTGCCAGCAGCCTCGGAGCGGGTAATGAGCAGTTCTTC. Its protein is CASSLGAGNEQFF.

The V call is TRBV19, the J call TRBJ2-3, with D hard to call. Germline V lookup: CDR1 LNHDA, CDR2 SQIVND (reference sequence). This CDR3 is 13 amino acids long. V lost 3 bases to trimming and J lost 3 bases, with 7 bases between them. CDR3 region: CASSIDPTDTQYF. CDR3 sequence (DNA): TGTGCCAGTAGTATCGATCCGACAGATACGCAGTATTTT.

This chain joins TRBV7-3 and TRBJ1-1; no clear D. Germline CDR1 reads SGHTA; CDR2 reads FQGTGA. This CDR3 has 15 residues. The V gene lost 2 bases and the J gene lost 6 bases, with 16 bases spanning the gap. The CDR3 nucleotides read TGTGCCAGCAGCTTAGAGGTTGCGGGGAGGGCTGAAGCTTTCTTT. Translation gives CASSLEVAGRAEAFF. Full variable domain (rest looked up from reference TRBV7-3 and TRBJ1-1): GAGVSQTPSNKVTEKGKYVELRCDPISGHTALYWYRQSLGQGPEFLIYFQGTGAADDSGLPNDRFFAVRPEGSVSTLKIQRTERGDSAVYLCASSLEVAGRAEAFFGQGTRLTVV.

The rearrangement joins TRBV18 to TRBJ2-7, with 14 bases aligning to TRBD2. Unmatched junction bases numbered 2, after V lost 3 bases and J lost 4 bases. This CDR3 spans 15 amino acids. Per germline, CDR1 KGHSH and CDR2 LQKENI. The CDR3 DNA reads as TGTGCCAGCTCACCGGGACTAGCGGGGGAATACGAGCAGTACTTC. As protein: CASSPGLAGEYEQYF.

The rearrangement links TRBV7-2 to TRBJ1-2, with TRBD1 identical over 11 bases. The germline V gene encodes CDR1 SGHTA and CDR2 FQGNSA. This CDR3 has 15 residues. The trim removed 0 bases at V and 4 bases at J, leaving 1 base unmatched. The CDR3 loop is CASSLAGQGGYGYTF. The CDR3 region has the DNA TGTGCCAGCAGCTTAGCGGGACAGGGGGGCTATGGCTACACCTTC. Looking up the rest from reference TRBV7-2 and TRBJ1-2 gives the full variable domain: GAGVSQSPSNKVTEKGKDVELRCDPISGHTALYWYRQSLGQGLEFLIYFQGNSAPDKSGLPSDRFSAERTGGSVSTLTIQRTQQEDSAVYLCASSLAGQGGYGYTFGSGTRLTVV.

This chain joins TRBV27 and TRBJ1-6; D is unresolved. Germline-derived CDR1 and CDR2 are MNHEY and SMNVEV (reference sequence). V was pared by 0 bases and J by 7 bases, with 10 bases between. The CDR3 covers 15 residues. The CDR3 loop reads CASSLSEGRNSPLHF. The CDR3 DNA follows: TGTGCCAGCAGTTTATCGGAGGGTCGCAATTCACCCCTCCACTTT.